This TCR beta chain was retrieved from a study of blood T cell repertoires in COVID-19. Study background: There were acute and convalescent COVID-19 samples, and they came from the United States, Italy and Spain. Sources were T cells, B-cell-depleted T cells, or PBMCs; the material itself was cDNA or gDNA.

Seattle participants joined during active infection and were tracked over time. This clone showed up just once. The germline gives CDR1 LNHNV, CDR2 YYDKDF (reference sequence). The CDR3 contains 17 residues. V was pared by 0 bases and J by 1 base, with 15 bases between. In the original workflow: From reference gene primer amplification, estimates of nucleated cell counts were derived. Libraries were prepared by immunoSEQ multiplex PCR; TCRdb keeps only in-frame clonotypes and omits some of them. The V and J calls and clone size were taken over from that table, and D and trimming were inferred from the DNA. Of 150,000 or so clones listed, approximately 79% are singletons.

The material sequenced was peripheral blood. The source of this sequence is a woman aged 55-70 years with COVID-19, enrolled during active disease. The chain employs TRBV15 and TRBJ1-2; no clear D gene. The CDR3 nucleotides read TGTGCCACCAGCAGAGATGGCGAGACACGTCTTAACTATGGCTACACCTTC. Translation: CATSRDGETRLNYGYTF.